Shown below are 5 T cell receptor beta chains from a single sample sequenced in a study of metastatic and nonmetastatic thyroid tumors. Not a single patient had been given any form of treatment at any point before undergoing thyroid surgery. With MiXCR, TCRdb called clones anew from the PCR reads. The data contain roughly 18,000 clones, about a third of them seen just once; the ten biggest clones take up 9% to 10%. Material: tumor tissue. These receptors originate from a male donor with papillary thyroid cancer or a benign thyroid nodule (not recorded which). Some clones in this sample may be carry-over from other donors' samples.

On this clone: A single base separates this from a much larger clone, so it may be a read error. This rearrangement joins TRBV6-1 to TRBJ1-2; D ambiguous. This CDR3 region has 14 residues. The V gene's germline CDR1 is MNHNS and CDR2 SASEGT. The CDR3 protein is CASTEWRGMGGCTF. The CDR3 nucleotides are TGTGCCAGCACTGAATGGCGGGGTATGGGTGGCTGCACCTTC.

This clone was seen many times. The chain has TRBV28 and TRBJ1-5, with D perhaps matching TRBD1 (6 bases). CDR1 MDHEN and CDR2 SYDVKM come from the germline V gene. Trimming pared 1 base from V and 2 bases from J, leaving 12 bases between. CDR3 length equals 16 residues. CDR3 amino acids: CASSLYGGPGNQPQHF. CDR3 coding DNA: TGTGCCAGCAGTTTATACGGGGGCCCCGGCAATCAGCCCCAGCATTTT.

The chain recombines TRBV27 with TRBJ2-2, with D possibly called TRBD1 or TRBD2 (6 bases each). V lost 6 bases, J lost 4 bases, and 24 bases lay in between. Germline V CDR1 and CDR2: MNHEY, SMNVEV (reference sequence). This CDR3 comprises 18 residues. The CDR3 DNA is TGTGCCAGCAGACCCCCCGTCTGGGGGGCGCGGGGCACCGGGGAGCTGTTTTTT. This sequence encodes CASRPPVWGARGTGELFF.

The CDR3 DNA reads TGCGCCAGCAGACCCGGGACGGACGTGATAAAACTGTTTTTT. Its translation is CASRPGTDVIKLFF. The chain couples TRBV5-1 to TRBJ1-4; TRBD1 is a possible D gene (5 bases). The germline V gene encodes CDR1 SGHRS and CDR2 YFSETQ. The CDR3 is 14 amino acids. Trimming pared 5 bases from V and 10 bases from J, leaving 18 bases between.

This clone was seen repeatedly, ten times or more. The DNA of the CDR3 is TGTGCCAGCAGCCAAGGGAAAAACAGGGGCTTGAACACTGAAGCTTTCTTT. Its protein is CASSQGKNRGLNTEAFF. This sequence joins TRBV3-1 and TRBJ1-1, with TRBD1 matching over 7 bases. This CDR3 has 17 residues. V shed 1 base, J shed 0 bases, and the junction held 8 bases outside the gene matches. Per germline, CDR1 LGHDT and CDR2 YNNKEL (reference sequence).